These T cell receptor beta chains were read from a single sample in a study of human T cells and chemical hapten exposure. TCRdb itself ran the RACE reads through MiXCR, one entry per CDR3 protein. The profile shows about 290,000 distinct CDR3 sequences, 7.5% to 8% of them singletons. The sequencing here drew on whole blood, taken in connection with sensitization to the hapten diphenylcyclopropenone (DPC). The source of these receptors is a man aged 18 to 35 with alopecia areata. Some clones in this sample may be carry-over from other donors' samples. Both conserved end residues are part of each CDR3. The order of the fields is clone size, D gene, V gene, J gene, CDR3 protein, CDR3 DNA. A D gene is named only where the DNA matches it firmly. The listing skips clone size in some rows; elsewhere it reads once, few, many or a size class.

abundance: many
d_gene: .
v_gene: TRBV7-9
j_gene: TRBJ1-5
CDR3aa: CASQGFSNQPQHF
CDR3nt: TGTGCCAGCCAGGGATTCAGCAATCAGCCCCAGCATTTT

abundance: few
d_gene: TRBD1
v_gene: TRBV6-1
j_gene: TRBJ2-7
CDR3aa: CASVRGPSYEQYF
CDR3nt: TGTGCCAGCGTAAGGGGGCCCTCCTACGAGCAGTACTTC

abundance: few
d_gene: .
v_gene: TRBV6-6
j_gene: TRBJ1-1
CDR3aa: CASSRSSLMAFF
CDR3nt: TGTGCCAGCAGTCGTTCCTCATTGATGGCTTTCTTT

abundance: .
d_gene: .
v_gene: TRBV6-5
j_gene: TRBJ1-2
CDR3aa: CASSPTAGRGYGYTF
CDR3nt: TGTGCCAGCAGTCCAACAGCGGGGCGAGGATATGGCTACACCTTC

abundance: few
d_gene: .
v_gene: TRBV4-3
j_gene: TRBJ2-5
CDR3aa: CASSQERTASETQYF
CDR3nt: TGCGCCAGCAGCCAAGAGAGGACGGCTTCGGAGACCCAGTACTTC

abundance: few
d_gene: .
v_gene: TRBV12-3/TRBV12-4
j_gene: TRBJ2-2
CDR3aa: CASSLAFGHNTGELFF
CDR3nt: TGTGCCAGCAGTCTGGCGTTCGGACATAACACCGGGGAGCTGTTTTTT

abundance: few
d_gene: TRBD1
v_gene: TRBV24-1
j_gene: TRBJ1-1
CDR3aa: CATSDLDRANTEAFF
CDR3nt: TGTGCCACCAGTGATTTGGACAGGGCAAACACTGAAGCTTTCTTT

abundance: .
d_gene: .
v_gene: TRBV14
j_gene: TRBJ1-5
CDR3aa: CASSQRGLAQGSNQPQHF
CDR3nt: TGTGCCAGCAGCCAGAGAGGCTTGGCCCAGGGGAGCAATCAGCCCCAGCATTTT

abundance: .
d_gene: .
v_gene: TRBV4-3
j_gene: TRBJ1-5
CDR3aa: CASSQDWWGSNQPQHF
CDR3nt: TGCGCCAGCAGCCAAGATTGGTGGGGTAGCAATCAGCCCCAGCATTTT

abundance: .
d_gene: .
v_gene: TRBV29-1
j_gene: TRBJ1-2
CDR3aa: CSVTTGTYYGYTF
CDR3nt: TGCAGCGTTACTACCGGGACTTACTATGGCTACACCTTC

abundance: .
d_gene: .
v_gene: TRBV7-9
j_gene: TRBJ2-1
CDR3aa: CASSLYGVSSYNEQFF
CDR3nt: TGTGCCAGCAGCTTATACGGGGTTAGCTCCTACAATGAGCAGTTCTTC

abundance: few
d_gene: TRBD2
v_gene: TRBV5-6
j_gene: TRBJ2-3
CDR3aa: CASSLGTSPDTQYF
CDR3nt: TGTGCCAGCAGCTTAGGGACTAGTCCAGATACGCAGTATTTT

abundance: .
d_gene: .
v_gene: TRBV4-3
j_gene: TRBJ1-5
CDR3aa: CASSQDSGMGNQPQHF
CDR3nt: TGCGCCAGCAGCCAAGATTCGGGTATGGGCAATCAGCCCCAGCATTTT

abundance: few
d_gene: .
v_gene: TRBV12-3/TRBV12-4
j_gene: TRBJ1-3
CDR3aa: CASSLVAGPGNTIYF
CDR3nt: TGTGCCAGCAGTTTAGTCGCAGGGCCTGGAAACACCATATATTTT

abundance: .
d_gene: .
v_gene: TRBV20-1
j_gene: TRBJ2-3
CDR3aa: CSARRSIRSTDTQYF
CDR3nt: TGCAGTGCTAGACGCAGTATAAGATCCACAGATACGCAGTATTTT

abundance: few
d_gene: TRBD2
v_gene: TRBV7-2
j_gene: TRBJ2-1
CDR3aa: CASSLGVSGGPNTYNEQFF
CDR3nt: TGTGCCAGCAGCTTAGGGGTTAGCGGGGGCCCCAATACCTACAATGAGCAGTTCTTC

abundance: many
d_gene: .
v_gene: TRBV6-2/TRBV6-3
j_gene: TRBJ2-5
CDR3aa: CASSGAAQETQYF
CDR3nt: TGTGCCAGCAGTGGGGCTGCCCAAGAGACCCAGTACTTC

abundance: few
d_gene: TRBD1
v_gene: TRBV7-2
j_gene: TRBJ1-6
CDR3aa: CASSWDRGNSPLHF
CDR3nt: TGTGCCAGCAGCTGGGACAGGGGCAATTCACCCCTCCACTTT

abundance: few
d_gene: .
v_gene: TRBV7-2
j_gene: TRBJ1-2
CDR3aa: CASSWSRIGYGYTF
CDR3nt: TGTGCCAGCAGCTGGAGCCGGATAGGCTATGGCTACACCTTC

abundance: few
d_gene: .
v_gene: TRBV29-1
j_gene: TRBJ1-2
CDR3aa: CSVEVVGGGYGYTF
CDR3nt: TGCAGCGTTGAAGTAGTCGGGGGCGGCTATGGCTACACCTTC

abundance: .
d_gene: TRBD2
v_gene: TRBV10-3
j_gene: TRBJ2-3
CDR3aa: CAISEPRTSGADTQYF
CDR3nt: TGTGCCATCAGTGAGCCTCGGACTAGCGGGGCAGATACGCAGTATTTT

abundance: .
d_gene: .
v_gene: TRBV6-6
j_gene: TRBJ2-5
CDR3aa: CASSSPLTGLRETQYF
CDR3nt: TGTGCCAGCAGTAGTCCTCTGACAGGCCTACGAGAGACCCAGTACTTC

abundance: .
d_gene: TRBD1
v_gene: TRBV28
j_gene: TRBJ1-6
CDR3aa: CASRPQGIWDSPLHF
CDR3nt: TGTGCCAGCAGGCCACAGGGGATCTGGGATTCACCCCTCCACTTT

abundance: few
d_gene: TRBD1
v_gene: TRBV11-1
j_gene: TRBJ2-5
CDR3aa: CSSRQAGTGEETQYF
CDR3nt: TGTTCCAGCAGACAAGCCGGGACAGGGGAAGAGACCCAGTACTTC

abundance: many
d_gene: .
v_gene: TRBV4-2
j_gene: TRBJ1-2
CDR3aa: CASSQSGDGGGYTF
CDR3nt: TGTGCCAGCAGCCAATCAGGGGATGGTGGTGGCTACACCTTC

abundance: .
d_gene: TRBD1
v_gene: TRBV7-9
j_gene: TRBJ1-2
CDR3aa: CASSFGTVYGYTF
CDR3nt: TGTGCCAGCAGCTTTGGGACAGTCTATGGCTACACCTTC

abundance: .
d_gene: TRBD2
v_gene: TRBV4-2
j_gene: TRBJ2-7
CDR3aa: CASSHPSGGSSYEQYF
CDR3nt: TGTGCCAGCAGCCACCCCTCCGGGGGGAGCTCCTACGAGCAGTACTTC

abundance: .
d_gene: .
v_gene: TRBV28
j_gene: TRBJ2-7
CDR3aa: CASSPPGVTSSYEQYF
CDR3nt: TGTGCCAGCAGTCCGCCCGGTGTGACCAGCTCCTACGAGCAGTACTTC

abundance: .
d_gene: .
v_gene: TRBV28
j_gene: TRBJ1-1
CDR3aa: CASSLGAFLSTEAFF
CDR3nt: TGTGCCAGCAGTTTGGGGGCCTTTCTAAGCACTGAAGCTTTCTTT

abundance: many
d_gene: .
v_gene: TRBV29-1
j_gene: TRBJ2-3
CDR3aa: CSVAGQGGTDTQYF
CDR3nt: TGCAGCGTTGCCGGGCAGGGGGGTACAGATACGCAGTATTTT

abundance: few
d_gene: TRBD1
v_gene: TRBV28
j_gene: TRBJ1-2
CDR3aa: CASRDRGRASGYTF
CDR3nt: TGTGCCAGCAGAGACAGGGGACGGGCTAGCGGCTACACCTTC

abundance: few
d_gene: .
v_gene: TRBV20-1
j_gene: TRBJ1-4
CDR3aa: CSAHGEGDLGEKLFF
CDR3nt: TGCAGTGCTCACGGAGAGGGGGATTTGGGCGAAAAACTGTTTTTT

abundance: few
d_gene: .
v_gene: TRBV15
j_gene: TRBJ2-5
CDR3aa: CATSREPQETQYF
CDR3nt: TGTGCCACCAGCAGAGAACCCCAAGAGACCCAGTACTTC

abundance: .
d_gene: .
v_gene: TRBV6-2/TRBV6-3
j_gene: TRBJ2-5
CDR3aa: CASSYAEIETQYF
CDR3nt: TGTGCCAGCAGTTACGCGGAGATAGAGACCCAGTACTTC

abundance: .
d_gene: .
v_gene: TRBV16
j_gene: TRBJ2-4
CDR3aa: CASSQSGTVAKNIQYF
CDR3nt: TGTGCCAGCAGCCAATCTGGGACGGTAGCCAAAAACATTCAGTACTTC

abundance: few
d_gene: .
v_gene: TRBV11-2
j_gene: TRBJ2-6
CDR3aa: CASNSHGGSGANVLTF
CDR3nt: TGTGCCAGCAACTCCCACGGGGGCTCTGGGGCCAACGTCCTGACTTTC

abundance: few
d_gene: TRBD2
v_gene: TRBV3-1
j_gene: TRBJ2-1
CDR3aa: CASSPPAGEDNEQFF
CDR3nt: TGTGCCAGCAGCCCACCAGCGGGGGAAGACAATGAGCAGTTCTTC